Listed below are T cell receptor beta chains from one sample, sequenced in a study of T cell responses to AZD1222 COVID-19 vaccine. Data came from immunoSEQ multiplex PCR; TCRdb stores just in-frame clones and leaves some out. This table holds around 99,000 clones, 90% to 95% found once. Source: peripheral blood, taken 28 days after the second AZD1222 dose. Receptors originate from an adult who received the AZD1222 COVID-19 vaccine. CDR3s include the opening cysteine and the closing phenylalanine or tryptophan. A D gene is named only where the DNA matches it firmly. The listing skips clone size in some rows; elsewhere it reads once, few, many or a size class.

>-|TRBD2|15|TRBJ2-1|TRBV20-1
CSASVIWREDNEQFF
TGCAGTGCTAGTGTTATTTGGCGGGAGGACAATGAGCAGTTCTTC
>-|TRBD2|18|TRBJ2-7|TRBV7-2
CASSLALRLAGDSYEQYF
TGTGCCAGCAGCTTAGCGCTCAGACTAGCGGGTGACTCCTACGAGCAGTACTTC
>-|TRBD2|15|TRBJ2-1|TRBV7-9
CAGLRTSGYYNEQFF
TGTGCCGGGTTAAGGACTAGCGGGTACTACAATGAGCAGTTCTTC
>-|-|14|TRBJ2-1|TRBV19
CASSIDNRVDEQFF
TGTGCCAGTAGTATAGACAACAGGGTGGACGAGCAGTTCTTC
>once|-|14|TRBJ1-1|TRBV5-1
CASSLSGSVSEAFF
TGCGCCAGCAGCTTGTCGGGGTCCGTCTCTGAAGCTTTCTTT
>-|TRBD1|16|TRBJ2-2|TRBV3-1/TRBV3-2
CASSTRTGGVTGELFF
TGTGCCAGCAGCACCAGGACAGGGGGCGTGACCGGGGAGCTGTTTTTT
>few|-|12|TRBJ1-1|TRBV6-2/TRBV6-3
CASSAQSTEAFF
TGTGCCAGCAGTGCCCAGTCCACTGAAGCTTTCTTT
>-|-|14|TRBJ1-3|TRBV6-5
CASQEVLSGNTIYF
TGTGCCAGCCAGGAGGTACTCTCTGGAAACACCATATATTTT
>-|TRBD1|13|TRBJ1-2|TRBV29-1
CSVGTGLRYGYTF
TGCAGCGTCGGGACAGGGCTACGCTATGGCTACACCTTC
>-|-|15|TRBJ1-2|TRBV9
CASSSLGPSNYGYTF
TGTGCCAGCAGCTCCCTGGGCCCTTCTAACTATGGCTACACCTTC
>-|TRBD2|14|TRBJ2-3|TRBV28
CASSLSGTRTPQYF
TGTGCCAGCAGTTTATCCGGGACTAGAACCCCGCAGTATTTT
>-|TRBD1|12|TRBJ2-7|TRBV28
CASRQGYYEQYF
TGTGCCAGCCGACAGGGGTACTACGAGCAGTACTTC
>-|TRBD2|15|TRBJ2-1|TRBV7-6
CASSSGLVTYNEQFF
TGTGCCAGCAGCTCGGGACTAGTCACCTACAATGAGCAGTTCTTC
>-|-|14|TRBJ2-7|TRBV12-2
CASRLGQSSYEQYF
TGTGCAAGTCGCTTAGGCCAGAGCTCCTACGAGCAGTACTTC
>-|-|14|TRBJ2-2|TRBV28
CASRGGPSLGELFF
TGTGCCAGCAGGGGGGGACCCTCGCTCGGGGAGCTGTTTTTT
>-|-|18|TRBJ1-1|TRBV21-1
CASLIVRTPEGGNTEAFF
TGTGCCAGTTTAATAGTAAGGACACCCGAAGGCGGGAACACTGAAGCTTTCTTT
>-|-|16|TRBJ2-3|TRBV6-1
CASSGQASTGTDTQYF
TGTGCCAGCAGTGGCCAAGCGTCAACTGGCACAGATACGCAGTATTTT
>-|-|15|TRBJ2-2|TRBV7-2
CASSEGQGRTGELFF
TGTGCCAGCAGCGAGGGGCAGGGGAGGACCGGGGAGCTGTTTTTT
>once|-|14|TRBJ1-1|TRBV29-1
CSVGVTGLKTEAFF
TGCAGCGTTGGGGTAACGGGGCTAAAGACTGAAGCTTTCTTT
>-|TRBD1|17|TRBJ1-3|TRBV18
CASSPLGQGVKGNTIYF
TGTGCCAGCTCACCCCTGGGACAGGGGGTGAAAGGAAACACCATATATTTT
>-|TRBD1|14|TRBJ2-1|TRBV6-5
CASRPGQGNNEQFF
TGTGCCAGCAGGCCGGGACAGGGAAACAATGAGCAGTTCTTC
>-|-|15|TRBJ2-7|TRBV4-3
CASSQDIGATYEQYF
TGCGCCAGCAGCCAAGATATAGGGGCTACCTACGAGCAGTACTTC
>-|-|14|TRBJ2-7|TRBV5-1
CASSLEGVSYEQYF
TGCGCCAGCAGCTTGGAGGGGGTCTCCTACGAGCAGTACTTC
>-|-|15|TRBJ1-6|TRBV9
CASSVGGGGDSPLHF
TGTGCCAGCAGCGTAGGAGGAGGGGGGGATTCACCCCTCCACTTT
>-|-|12|TRBJ1-1|TRBV29-1
CSSSTGGTEAFF
TGCAGCTCATCGACAGGCGGCACTGAAGCTTTCTTT
>-|-|16|TRBJ2-7|TRBV7-9
CASSKAGGYNSYEQYF
TGTGCCAGCAGCAAAGCCGGAGGGTATAACTCCTACGAGCAGTACTTC
>-|-|12|TRBJ1-2|TRBV28
CASSLQSYGYTF
TGTGCCAGCAGTTTACAAAGCTATGGCTACACCTTC
>once|-|14|TRBJ2-5|TRBV3-1/TRBV3-2
CASSQKSFRETQYF
TGTGCCAGCAGCCAAAAAAGTTTCCGAGAGACCCAGTACTTC
>-|-|19|TRBJ2-6|TRBV9
CASSVGDPLPLSGANVLTF
TGTGCCAGCAGCGTGGGGGATCCCCTCCCCCTTTCTGGGGCCAACGTCCTGACTTTC
>-|TRBD1|17|TRBJ1-1|TRBV5-1
CASWEPGQGAVNTEAFF
TGCGCCAGCTGGGAACCGGGACAGGGGGCAGTGAACACTGAAGCTTTCTTT
>-|TRBD2|15|TRBJ2-7|TRBV5-1
CASSPRLAGAYEQYF
TGCGCCAGCAGCCCTAGACTAGCGGGGGCCTACGAGCAGTACTTC
>-|-|11|TRBJ2-1|TRBV28
CASALYNEQFF
TGTGCCAGCGCCCTTTACAATGAGCAGTTCTTC
>-|TRBD2|18|TRBJ2-1|TRBV19
CASSKVTFGGGQYNEQFF
TGTGCCAGTAGTAAAGTAACTTTTGGGGGAGGGCAATACAATGAGCAGTTCTTC
>few|-|15|TRBJ1-6|TRBV11-2
CASSLAQGFYSPLHF
TGTGCCAGCAGCTTAGCGCAGGGGTTCTATTCACCCCTCCACTTT
>-|-|14|TRBJ1-2|TRBV28
CASSPEGGDYGYTF
TGTGCCAGCAGTCCGGAAGGGGGTGACTATGGCTACACCTTC
>-|-|13|TRBJ1-6|TRBV6-5
CASRTSYNSPLHF
TGTGCCAGCCGGACCAGCTATAATTCACCCCTCCACTTT
>-|-|14|TRBJ1-5|TRBV10-2
CASSVSGADQPQHF
TGCGCCAGCAGTGTTTCGGGGGCTGATCAGCCCCAGCATTTT
>-|-|15|TRBJ1-5|TRBV6-5
CASSSMQGYNQPQHF
TGTGCCAGCAGTTCCATGCAAGGCTACAATCAGCCCCAGCATTTT
>-|-|13|TRBJ1-2|TRBV28
CASRPGPDYGYTF
TGTGCCAGCAGACCCGGGCCAGACTATGGCTACACCTTC
>-|-|12|TRBJ2-3|TRBV18
CASSSSTDTQYF
TGTGCCAGCTCTTCTAGCACAGATACGCAGTATTTT
>-|-|15|TRBJ2-1|TRBV28
CASSLGGGQYNEQFF
TGTGCCAGCAGCCTCGGGGGCGGGCAGTACAATGAGCAGTTCTTC
>-|-|12|TRBJ2-2|TRBV6-5
CASRPHAGELFF
TGTGCCAGCAGACCCCATGCCGGGGAGCTGTTTTTT